The text below deals with one T cell receptor (beta chain). This entry belongs to a study of OX40 agonist ivuxolimab in advanced cancers. TCRdb's copy holds only in-frame clones and misses some; the assay was immunoSEQ multiplex PCR. The sample lists approximately 50,000 clones; approximately 84% were seen once. Germline V gene data show CDR1 as MNHEY and CDR2 as SVGAGI. Trimming pared 6 bases from V and 1 base from J, leaving 7 bases between. The CDR3 is 14 residues long. The J gene is TRBJ2-6, the V gene TRBV6-5; perhaps TRBD1 as D (5 bases). The TCR comes from an adult with an advanced solid tumor such as melanoma, head and neck, liver or kidney cancer. The sequencing here drew on CD4+ or CD8+ T cells sorted from blood, taken in a trial of the OX40 agonist ivuxolimab. In DNA, the CDR3 is TGTGCCAGCAGCAGGGCATCTGGGGCCAACGTCCTGACTTTC. Translated: CASSRASGANVLTF.